This T cell receptor (beta chain) was captured in a study of identical twins (dated by TCRdb to about 2016). For context, the study as a whole: To test whether fetal clonotypes persist, the study used deep sequencing on TCR alpha and beta repertoires from monozygotic twins, unrelated adults of various ages, and cord blood. To rule out contamination, the twin experiments were replicated at different times with different library preparation protocols.

Summary of the overall study and its limitations: Compared with coincidental sharing between unrelated individuals, an excess of low generation-probability sequences was observed among out-of-frame TCR alpha sequences shared between twins. Out-of-frame TCR alpha sharing in monozygotic twins was systematically underestimated by recombination models, whereas sharing between unrelated individuals was in agreement with the recombination models. Fewer insertions were carried by abundant cord blood beta clonotypes, a similar but weaker trend appeared in young adult naive repertoires, and no such trend appeared in memory repertoires. Zero-insertion analyses could be partly confounded by invariant T cells such as MAIT and iNKT, though diverse VJ usage argued against such confounding for most clonotypes. Because the same donors could not be followed over many years, the conclusions relied on cross-sectional statistical analysis. The excess sharing between twins in beta out-of-frame sequences was weaker because fewer shared sequences reduced the signal-to-noise ratio.

A word on this clonotype: Its antigen is still unknown. One base away there is no much larger clone; base qualities are not given.

Only healthy Caucasian donors were included. Ends trimmed: V by 2 bases, J by 4 bases; bases unmatched to a gene: 7. From the cysteine up to the phenylalanine, the CDR3 has a length of 16 residues. Only the CDR3 DNA stays, 48 bases, in frame from base 1. Based on the germline V gene (reference sequence), the CDR1 and CDR2 sequences are MNHEY and SMNVEV. Library creation used 5' RACE. This sample was sequenced with an Illumina HiSeq 2000. A universal primer binding site was added through template switching, and the final cDNA carried a unique molecular identifier so that TCR cDNA molecules could be counted accurately. Specific primers in the conserved constant-segment region were used to synthesize first-strand cDNA for the TCR alpha and beta chains. Each cDNA library was double barcoded, with a SMART-Mk sample barcode plus Illumina barcodes, to control for contamination. Two successive PCR steps introduced TruSeq adapter sequences along with Illumina sample barcodes. TCR alpha and beta cDNA libraries were sequenced on the Illumina HiSeq platform with custom primers. As for the original processing: Raw reads were processed with MiGEC to extract unique molecular identifiers, and MiXCR was used to determine CDR3 positions. Recombination models were inferred per individual with the repgenHMM and IGoR tools using an EM algorithm. The tcR package in R was used for shared clonotype analysis, with sharing normalized by the product of cloneset sizes. To study raw recombination without the effects of thymic and clonal selection, out-of-frame nonproductive sequences were analyzed. TCRdb reprocessing: public reads trimmed at Q25 with fastp, clones called with MiXCR, in-frame beta chains kept. Identical CDR3 protein sequences are pooled into one entry, listed with their most common genes and DNA. The V and J calls and clone size are TCRdb's, not the authors'. The sample table lists 1.5 million or so distinct CDR3 sequences, about 31% of them with a count of one. The ten largest clones capture around 0.25% of the sample.

The chain joins TRBV27 to TRBJ2-2; TRBD1 agrees with 7 junctional bases. Sequenced: cord blood. This receptor was taken from a newborn girl in good health. This receptor carries the CDR3 CASSLVTGAVTGELFF. The nucleotide sequence reads as follows: TGTGCCAGCAGTTTAGTTACAGGGGCTGTCACCGGGGAGCTGTTTTTT.